A single sample gave rise to the 2 T cell receptor beta chains below, sequenced in a study of PD-1 blockade in classical Hodgkin lymphoma. As to time point: newly diagnosed, previously untreated cHL patient sample. Purified CD4+ T cells were obtained from thawed PBMCs through magnetic negative selection. Measured with immunoSEQ multiplex PCR; TCRdb has only the in-frame clones, and not every one. The table has 20,000 to 30,000 clones, about 89% seen once. Sequencing used CD4+ T cells from blood. Source of these receptors: a human donor with classical Hodgkin lymphoma.

J is TRBJ2-3 and V is TRBV30; D assignment may be TRBD1 or TRBD2 (5 bases each). The germline V gene encodes CDR1 GTSNPN and CDR2 SVGIG (reference sequence). V was trimmed by 0 bases and J by 1 base, leaving 8 bases between them. The CDR3 sequence is 14 residues long. The DNA of the CDR3 is TGTGCCTGGAGTGTAAGGGGAGGCACAGATACGCAGTATTTT. This encodes CAWSVRGGTDTQYF.

This clone appeared once. The chain uses TRBV19 and TRBJ2-1; D is tentatively TRBD1 or TRBD2 (5 bases each). Germline V lookup: CDR1 LNHDA, CDR2 SQIVND (reference sequence). Trimming stripped 5 bases from V and 2 bases from J, with 16 bases between. CDR3 length: 16 amino acids. CDR3 in amino acids: CASSWGLAFPYNEQFF. The CDR3 DNA reads as TGTGCCAGTAGTTGGGGGTTAGCCTTCCCCTACAATGAGCAGTTCTTC.